The T cell receptor beta chain under discussion was sequenced for a study of shared clonotypes between healthy human individuals. Study details: Aged between 18 and 49, the donors were two women and three men. CD4 naive cells filled three plates per donor, CD4 memory three, CD8 naive two and CD8 memory one. Study-wide findings and caveats: The study drew on few donors, limiting represented genetic and exposure-history diversity. Clonotype sharing among donors was thought likely to change with sequencing depth.

About this clone: The antigen is unknown.

This CDR3 region has 13 residues. V lost 7 bases and J 5 bases, leaving 15 bases between the germline ends. Germline loops: CDR1 ENHRY, CDR2 SYGVKD. Clones were read by immunoSEQ multiplex PCR, and TCRdb kept only the in-frame ones, dropping some. The data show roughly 1,500,000 clones, approximately 98% seen once. The material sequenced was naive CD4+ T cells sorted from blood. Noted subset: CD45RA+ positively selected. This rearrangement joins TRBV10-3 to TRBJ2-7; D call uncertain. The sequence derives from a man aged 30 to 39 in good health. Here the CDR3 reads CAIMGASTDEQYF. CDR3 in DNA: TGTGCCATCATGGGCGCCTCTACCGACGAGCAGTACTTC.